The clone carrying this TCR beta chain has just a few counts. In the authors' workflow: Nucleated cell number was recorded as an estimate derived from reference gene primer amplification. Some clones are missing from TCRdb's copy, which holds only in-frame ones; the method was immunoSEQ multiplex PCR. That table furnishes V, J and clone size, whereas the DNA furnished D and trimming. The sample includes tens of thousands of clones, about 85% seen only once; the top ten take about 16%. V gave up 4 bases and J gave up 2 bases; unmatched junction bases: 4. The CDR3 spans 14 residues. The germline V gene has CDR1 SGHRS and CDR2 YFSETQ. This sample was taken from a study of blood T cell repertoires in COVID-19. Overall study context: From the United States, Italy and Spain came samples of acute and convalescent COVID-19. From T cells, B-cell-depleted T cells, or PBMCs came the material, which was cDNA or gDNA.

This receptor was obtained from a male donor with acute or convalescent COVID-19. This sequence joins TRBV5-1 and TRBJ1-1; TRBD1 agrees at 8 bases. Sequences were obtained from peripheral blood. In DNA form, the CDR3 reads TGCGCCAGCAGCACCTCAGGGGGCAACACTGAAGCTTTCTTT. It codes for CASSTSGGNTEAFF.